The 16 T cell receptor beta chains given below trace back to one sample, sequenced in a study of cytomegalovirus exposure and HLA in healthy donors. The PCR had 60 Vbeta and 13 Jbeta primers. Only in-frame clones appear in the TCRdb table, and some are missing; sequencing was by immunoSEQ multiplex PCR. The profile shows 100,000 to 150,000 clones, around four fifths of them singletons. Sequences were obtained from PBMCs. These receptors originate from a man aged 30 to 39 in good health and CMV-seropositive.

This clone has just one count. J is TRBJ2-1 and V is TRBV7-8; 10 bases are a match to TRBD1. V lost 2 bases and J lost 9; bases outside the gene matches: 7. The germline CDR1 and CDR2 sequences are SGHVS and FQNEAQ. The CDR3 is made up of 15 amino acids. CDR3 region: CASSLRDRGWSEQFF. In DNA, the CDR3 is TGTGCCAGCAGCTTAAGGGACAGGGGTTGGAGTGAGCAGTTCTTC. Looking up the rest from reference TRBV7-8 and TRBJ2-1 gives the full variable domain: GAGVSQSPRYKVAKRGQDVALRCDPISGHVSLFWYQQALGQGPEFLTYFQNEAQLDKSGLPSDRFFAERPEGSVSTLKIQRTQQEDSAVYLCASSLRDRGWSEQFFGPGTRLTVL.

This clone was counted a few times. The J gene is TRBJ1-2, the V gene TRBV11-2, with TRBD1 matching over 7 bases. Losses at the gene ends were 6 bases for V and 4 bases for J; bases not matched to a gene: 11. Germline V CDR1 and CDR2: SGHAT, FQNNGV. The CDR3 sequence is 15 residues long. The CDR3 bases are TGTGCCAGCAGTCTCGGACGGGGACAGACCTATGGCTACACCTTC. Encoded protein: CASSLGRGQTYGYTF.

In this sample, this clone turned up once. The rearrangement joins TRBV9 to TRBJ1-2, with D possibly matching TRBD1 (5 bases). The CDR3 loop spans 17 amino acids. In germline, CDR1 is SGDLS, CDR2 YYNGEE. Trimming removed 0 bases at V and 2 bases at J, with 17 bases between. The CDR3 region is CASSVGSGGRKNYGYTF. In nucleotides, the CDR3 is TGTGCCAGCAGCGTAGGGTCCGGGGGTCGTAAAAACTATGGCTACACCTTC.

This chain uses TRBV6-5 with TRBJ2-7, with a weak D call TRBD2 (6 bases). The CDR3 has 15 residues. The V gene lost 7 bases and the J gene lost 4 bases, with 20 bases spanning the gap. Germline assignment: CDR1 MNHEY and CDR2 SVGAGI. CDR3 residues: CASTHWRDQTYEQYF. CDR3 DNA sequence: TGTGCCAGCACCCACTGGCGGGACCAGACGTACGAGCAGTACTTC.

This clone has only a few counts. The chain employs TRBV5-1 and TRBJ2-2; 7 bases map to TRBD2. This CDR3 has 16 amino acids. Germline values: CDR1 SGHRS, CDR2 YFSETQ. V was pared by 6 bases and J by 3 bases, with 11 bases of the junction left unmatched. Here the CDR3 reads CASTLLAGADTGELFF. The CDR3 DNA sequence: TGCGCCAGCACCCTCTTGGCGGGAGCGGACACCGGGGAGCTGTTTTTT.

This chain links TRBV5-1 with TRBJ2-1; 11 positions match TRBD2. The CDR3 runs 15 residues. V gave up 5 bases and J gave up 5 bases; unmatched junction bases: 6. CDR1 is SGHRS, CDR2 YFSETQ, per germline. CDR3 region: CASSQTSGTNNEQFF. The CDR3 DNA follows: TGCGCCAGCAGTCAGACTAGCGGGACGAACAATGAGCAGTTCTTC.

The rearrangement links TRBV5-4 to TRBJ2-1; 12 nucleotides agree with TRBD1. Germline V gene sequence: CDR1 SGHNT, CDR2 YYREEE (reference sequence). The CDR3 has 17 residues. Trimming took 4 bases from V and 2 from J; bases not matched to a gene: 7. In DNA, the CDR3 is TGTGCCAGCAGCATAGGGACAGGGGGCTTTACCTACAATGAGCAGTTCTTC. Protein sequence: CASSIGTGGFTYNEQFF.

This chain uses TRBV4-2 with TRBJ2-2; possibly TRBD2 for D (5 bases). The germline gives CDR1 LGHNA, CDR2 YNFKEQ. The CDR3 is made up of 14 amino acids. Deletions cut 2 bases from V and 3 bases from J, with 7 bases between. In nucleotides, the CDR3 is TGTGCCAGCAGCCAAAGAGGGTACACCGGGGAGCTGTTTTTT. This codes for CASSQRGYTGELFF.

This chain links TRBV7-9 with TRBJ2-7; 8 nucleotides agree with TRBD2. Trimming removed 5 bases from V and 2 bases from J; junction bases left unmatched: 5. CDR1 SEHNR and CDR2 FQNEAQ come from the germline V gene (reference sequence). There are 14 residues in the CDR3. CDR3: CASSAREGPYEQYF. CDR3 sequence (DNA): TGTGCCAGCAGCGCCCGGGAGGGCCCCTACGAGCAGTACTTC.

V usage is TRBV7-9 and J usage is TRBJ2-1; tentatively, D is TRBD1 (7 bases). CDR3 length equals 13 residues. The V end lost 11 bases, the J end lost 5 bases, and 16 bases lay between the germline ends. Per the germline V gene, CDR1 is SEHNR and CDR2 is FQNEAQ (reference sequence). The DNA of the CDR3 is TGTGCCGGTACAGGGGAGGTAAACAATGAGCAGTTCTTC. Its translation is CAGTGEVNNEQFF.

CDR3 nucleotide sequence: TGTGCCAGCAGCAAACGGGGACAGGGTCGCACAAGACACACTGAAGCTTTCTTT. It encodes CASSKRGQGRTRHTEAFF. J is TRBJ1-1 and V is TRBV21-1; TRBD1 is the table's D call, not checked against the DNA. TRBV21-1 is described as a pseudogene. There are 18 residues in the CDR3.

CDR3 sequence reads: CASSFVQGITGELFF. The CDR3 coding sequence is TGTGCCAGCAGTTTTGTCCAGGGAATCACCGGGGAGCTGTTTTTT. This sequence joins TRBV28 and TRBJ2-2, with a possible D match to TRBD1 (5 bases). The V end was cut by 3 bases, the J end by 4 bases, with 12 bases between. Germline V gene lookup returns CDR1 MDHEN and CDR2 SYDVKM. The CDR3 runs 15 residues.

CDR3 amino acids: CASSWRDSSQSSTDTQYF. The CDR3 DNA reads TGTGCCAGCAGCTGGAGGGACAGCTCTCAATCTAGCACAGATACGCAGTATTTT. The chain links TRBV13 to TRBJ2-3; possible D gene TRBD1, 7 bases. Trimming pared 4 bases from V and 0 bases from J, leaving 20 bases between. This CDR3 region has 18 residues. From germline, CDR1 is PRHDT and CDR2 FYEKMQ (reference sequence).

This clone was seen a few times. V gene TRBV6-1 combines with J gene TRBJ2-7, with D possibly TRBD1 on 7 matching bases. Germline V CDR1 and CDR2: MNHNS, SASEGT. Trimming shortened V by 6 bases and J by 3 bases, and 15 bases separated the two germline ends. This CDR3 contains 14 residues. DNA of the CDR3: TGTGCCAGCAGGGAGGGGGCACGCCACTACGAGCAGTACTTC. Translation gives CASREGARHYEQYF.

This chain joins TRBV27 and TRBJ2-6; 7 nucleotides align to TRBD1. This CDR3 comprises 15 residues. J lost 0 bases, V lost 11 bases, and 7 bases had no gene match. CDR1 and CDR2 from the germline V gene are MNHEY and SMNVEV (reference sequence). The CDR3 loop reads CASRDSPSGANVLTF. The CDR3 bases are TGTGCCTCTCGGGACAGTCCCTCTGGGGCCAACGTCCTGACTTTC.

This chain uses TRBV29-1 with TRBJ2-7; TRBD1 matches at 8 bases. The CDR3 sequence is 12 residues long. Germline loops: CDR1 SQVTM, CDR2 ANQGSEA. Trimming removed 6 bases from V and 6 bases from J; junction bases left unmatched: 7. The CDR3 sequence is CSVSGQGGEQYF. CDR3 nucleotides: TGCAGCGTCTCCGGACAGGGAGGCGAGCAGTACTTC.